This T cell receptor (beta chain) was sequenced in a study of cytomegalovirus exposure and HLA in healthy donors. Study-level findings and limits: The study put 150 or so TCR beta chains on its list as cytomegalovirus-associated.

On this clone itself: Its antigen remains unidentified. This sample also contains other DNA sequences that code for the same CDR3.

CDR3 length: 15 amino acids. The ends were cut back, 4 bases at V and 8 bases at J, with 18 bases in the middle. Looked up from germline, CDR1 is MNHNY and CDR2 is SVGAGI (reference sequence). 13 Jbeta primers and 60 Vbeta primers were used for the PCR. The repertoire was sequenced with immunoSEQ multiplex PCR; TCRdb's copy has only in-frame clones and lacks some. There are about 89,000 clones in the sample; about 74% occur only once, and roughly 3.7% lies in the top ten. Sequencing was done on a sample of PBMCs. This chain joins TRBV6-6 and TRBJ2-1; weak D call: TRBD1 (6 bases). The origin of this receptor is a man under 40 in good health and CMV-seronegative. CDR3 sequence (DNA): TGTGCCAGCAGTTCGCAGGGGACGGGAACCCATGAGCAGTTCTTC. Residues: CASSSQGTGTHEQFF.